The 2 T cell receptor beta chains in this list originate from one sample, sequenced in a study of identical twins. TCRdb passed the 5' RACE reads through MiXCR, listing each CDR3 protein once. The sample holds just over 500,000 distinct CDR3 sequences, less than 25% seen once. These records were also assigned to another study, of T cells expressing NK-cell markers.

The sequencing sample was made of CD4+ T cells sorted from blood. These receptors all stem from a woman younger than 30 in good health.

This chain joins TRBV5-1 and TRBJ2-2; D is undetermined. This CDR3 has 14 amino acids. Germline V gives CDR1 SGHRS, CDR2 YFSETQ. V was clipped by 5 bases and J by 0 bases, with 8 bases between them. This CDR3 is CASSEQPNTGELFF. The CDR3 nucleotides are TGCGCCAGCAGTGAACAGCCGAACACCGGGGAGCTGTTTTTT.

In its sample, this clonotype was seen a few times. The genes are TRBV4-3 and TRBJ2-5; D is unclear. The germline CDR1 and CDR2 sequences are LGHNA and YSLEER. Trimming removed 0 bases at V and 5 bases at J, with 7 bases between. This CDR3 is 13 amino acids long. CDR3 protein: CASSQDEGETQYF. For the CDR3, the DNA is TGCGCCAGCAGCCAAGATGAAGGGGAGACCCAGTACTTC.